Listed here is a single T cell receptor beta chain. This clone was seen a few times. This receptor's antigen is unknown. No clone much larger than this one lies a single base away; base qualities are absent. The sample belongs to a study of blood T cell repertoires in COVID-19 (TCRdb year 2020). Study-level background: Samples from collaborators originated in the United States, Italy and Spain and spanned both the acute and convalescent phases of COVID-19. The material from the prospective study consisted of cDNA or gDNA derived from T cells, B-cell-depleted T cells, or PBMCs. The dataset comprised deeply sampled blood TCRbeta repertoires from subjects exposed to, actively infected with, or recovered from COVID-19. A de-identified subject ID, COVID-19 status, age in years and sex were almost always included in the sample metadata. The repertoires were made available in a free public database intended to serve as a resource for research on the immune response to SARS-CoV-2. Samples came from the ongoing ImmuneRACE study (first 160 participants) plus 1,254 subjects from 6 global collaborators. Where available, HLA class I and class II types were taken from metadata supplied by the sample provider and were not determined by assay-based typing.

The immunoSEQ Assay, a bias-controlled multiplex PCR, was used to amplify TCRbeta CDR3 regions from genomic DNA. The published analysis was carried out like this. The number of nucleated cells in each sample was estimated by amplification of reference gene primers within the assay. To quantify the absolute abundance of each unique TCRbeta CDR3 rearrangement, sequence reads were collapsed and filtered. For each sample, productive Simpson clonality was calculated as the square root of Simpson's diversity index across productive rearrangements. The clones in this table, taken by TCRdb from immuneACCESS, are in-frame only. Not every clone is retained; where verified, under half of the shortfall comes from an unresolved V gene, and the cause of the rest is unknown. That table furnishes V, J and clone size, whereas the DNA furnished D and trimming. The sample profile shows around 320,000 clones; around 90% of them were found once. The top ten clonotypes cover approximately 4.5% of the sample.

Overall study results and their limits: Clinical and demographic metadata were provided uncurated, with the amount varying by source and participant.

V sheds 9 bases and J sheds 6 bases, leaving 14 bases between their ends. The germline V gene supplies CDR1 SNHLY and CDR2 FYNNEI. CDR3 length: 13 amino acids, cysteine to phenylalanine. CDR3 DNA only is kept here, 39 bases in frame from base 1. Enrolling through a virtual design, the prospective study's participants ranged in age from roughly 18 to 95 years and lived across around 25 United States geographic areas. To assign participants to cohorts, the prospective study relied on clinical history that participants themselves reported in a screening survey and a study questionnaire. In the prospective study, mobile phlebotomists collected whole blood, serum and a nasopharyngeal or oropharyngeal swab from each participant. Prospective study participants could optionally give additional blood draws and questionnaires over a 2-month period. Blood samples from the prospective study were shipped frozen or at room temperature prior to DNA extraction.

The sequenced material came from PBMCs or T cells enriched from blood (not recorded which). The source is a woman between 18 and 29 years old with acute COVID-19. Rearrangement joined TRBV2 to TRBJ2-2, with the D gene too uncertain to name. The DNA sequence is as follows: TGTGCCAGTACGCAGGAAAACCCCGGGGAGCTGTTTTTT. The resulting protein is CASTQENPGELFF.